The rows below give T cell receptor beta chains drawn from one sample of a study of blood T cell repertoires in COVID-19. Repertoires were generated with immunoSEQ multiplex PCR, while TCRdb's copy carries only in-frame clones and drops some. The sample includes around 220,000 clones, 85% to 90% of them seen just once. Sequenced sample: peripheral blood. These receptors came from a man aged 45-60 years with acute or convalescent COVID-19. CDR3s include the opening cysteine and the closing phenylalanine or tryptophan. The D gene is left open where the match is weak. Clone size is stated in some rows and not others, as once, few, many or a class when expanded.

j_call: TRBJ2-7; clone_size: .; v_call: TRBV19; d_call: .; cdr3_nt: TGTGCCAGTAGTATCGACGCGGCGACTAACTCCTACGAGCAGTACTTC; cdr3_aa: CASSIDAATNSYEQYF
j_call: TRBJ1-2; clone_size: .; v_call: TRBV5-1; d_call: .; cdr3_nt: TGCGCCAGCAGCCAGGGATTTAACTATGGCTACACCTTC; cdr3_aa: CASSQGFNYGYTF
j_call: TRBJ1-2; clone_size: .; v_call: TRBV3-1/TRBV3-2; d_call: .; cdr3_nt: TGTGCCAGCAGCCCCACCGAGCCGGGACATCGTGGCTACACCTTC; cdr3_aa: CASSPTEPGHRGYTF
j_call: TRBJ2-2; clone_size: once; v_call: TRBV7-9; d_call: .; cdr3_nt: TGTGCCAGCGGCACGACTTCAGGGACGGACTATTACACCGGGGAGCTGTTTTTT; cdr3_aa: CASGTTSGTDYYTGELFF
j_call: TRBJ2-3; clone_size: .; v_call: TRBV10-1; d_call: TRBD2; cdr3_nt: TGCGCCAGCAGTGATAGCGGGGGATTTACAGATACGCAGTATTTT; cdr3_aa: CASSDSGGFTDTQYF
j_call: TRBJ1-6; clone_size: .; v_call: TRBV19; d_call: .; cdr3_nt: TGTGCCAGTAGTCCCGGGACAAGTCGCTCCTATAATTCACCCCTCCACTTT; cdr3_aa: CASSPGTSRSYNSPLHF
j_call: TRBJ2-1; clone_size: .; v_call: TRBV6-5; d_call: .; cdr3_nt: TGTGCCAGCAGTTATTCGGGTTCCTCCTACAATGAGCAGTTCTTC; cdr3_aa: CASSYSGSSYNEQFF
j_call: TRBJ1-5; clone_size: .; v_call: TRBV30; d_call: .; cdr3_nt: TGTGCCTGGAGCCCCTATTGGGCCACGCGACAAAATCAGCCCCAGCATTTT; cdr3_aa: CAWSPYWATRQNQPQHF
j_call: TRBJ1-2; clone_size: .; v_call: TRBV5-1; d_call: .; cdr3_nt: TGCGCCAGCAGCTTGGAAGGGACTTATGGCTACACCTTC; cdr3_aa: CASSLEGTYGYTF
j_call: TRBJ1-1; clone_size: .; v_call: TRBV5-1; d_call: TRBD1; cdr3_nt: TGCGCCAGCAGCCGAGGGACAGCGGACACTGAAGCTTTCTTT; cdr3_aa: CASSRGTADTEAFF
j_call: TRBJ1-2; clone_size: .; v_call: TRBV6-5; d_call: .; cdr3_nt: TGTGCCAGCAGTTACTCCGAGTTGGTAGGCTACACCTTC; cdr3_aa: CASSYSELVGYTF
j_call: TRBJ2-7; clone_size: .; v_call: TRBV27; d_call: .; cdr3_nt: TGTGCCAGCAAGCCAGGGAATAGGTACGAGCAGTACTTC; cdr3_aa: CASKPGNRYEQYF
j_call: TRBJ1-1; clone_size: .; v_call: TRBV18; d_call: TRBD1; cdr3_nt: TGTGCCAGCTCACCACCCCGGACAGGGGAGAACACTGAAGCTTTCTTT; cdr3_aa: CASSPPRTGENTEAFF
j_call: TRBJ1-5; clone_size: .; v_call: TRBV2; d_call: .; cdr3_nt: TGTGCCAGCAGTGGGCTGAGGGGCAATCAGCCCCAGCATTTT; cdr3_aa: CASSGLRGNQPQHF
j_call: TRBJ1-1; clone_size: medium-sized; v_call: TRBV18; d_call: TRBD1; cdr3_nt: TGTGCCAGCTCACCAAACCAGGACAGGGGGAACACTGAAGCTTTCTTT; cdr3_aa: CASSPNQDRGNTEAFF
j_call: TRBJ1-2; clone_size: once; v_call: TRBV7-9; d_call: TRBD1; cdr3_nt: TGTGCCAGCAGCTTATGGACAGGGAACTATGGCTACACCTTC; cdr3_aa: CASSLWTGNYGYTF
j_call: TRBJ2-1; clone_size: .; v_call: TRBV6-5; d_call: .; cdr3_nt: TGTGCCACCCAGTTACGTAGGGGGGGGGCCGATGAGCAGTTCTTC; cdr3_aa: CATQLRRGGADEQFF
j_call: TRBJ1-5; clone_size: .; v_call: TRBV6-5; d_call: TRBD1; cdr3_nt: TGTGCCAGCTGTCAAACAGGGGGTAGCAATCAGCCCCAGCATTTT; cdr3_aa: CASCQTGGSNQPQHF
j_call: TRBJ1-4; clone_size: .; v_call: TRBV4-1; d_call: .; cdr3_nt: TGCGCCAGCAGCCCGCCCCAGGCCTCTAATGAAAAACTGTTTTTT; cdr3_aa: CASSPPQASNEKLFF
j_call: TRBJ1-5; clone_size: .; v_call: TRBV5-8; d_call: .; cdr3_nt: TGTGCCAGCAGCTTGTTCTCTGGAGGTCAGCCCCAGCATTTT; cdr3_aa: CASSLFSGGQPQHF
j_call: TRBJ2-5; clone_size: .; v_call: TRBV19; d_call: TRBD2; cdr3_nt: TGTGCCAGTAGTTCCCCGGGTAGCGGGGACGAGACCCAGTACTTC; cdr3_aa: CASSSPGSGDETQYF
j_call: TRBJ1-1; clone_size: .; v_call: TRBV4-1; d_call: TRBD1; cdr3_nt: TGCGCCAGCAGCCAAGAAATAGACAGGGGTGAAGCTTTCTTT; cdr3_aa: CASSQEIDRGEAFF
j_call: TRBJ2-3; clone_size: .; v_call: TRBV6-5; d_call: TRBD1; cdr3_nt: TGTGCCAGCAGTTATGGGACAGCTAGCACAGATACGCAGTATTTT; cdr3_aa: CASSYGTASTDTQYF
j_call: TRBJ2-4; clone_size: .; v_call: TRBV21-1; d_call: .; cdr3_nt: TGTGCCAGCAGCAAAAGGGGGGACAGGTCGAAGGTAGCCAAAAACATTCAGTACTTC; cdr3_aa: CASSKRGDRSKVAKNIQYF
j_call: TRBJ2-2; clone_size: .; v_call: TRBV11-2; d_call: .; cdr3_nt: TGTGCCAGCAGCTTTTCTCAGGGGCGAACCGGGGAGCTGTTTTTT; cdr3_aa: CASSFSQGRTGELFF
j_call: TRBJ1-5; clone_size: few; v_call: TRBV19; d_call: .; cdr3_nt: TGTGCCAGTAGATCAAGAGGGTCCAGTCTTAATCAGCCCCAGCATTTT; cdr3_aa: CASRSRGSSLNQPQHF
j_call: TRBJ1-4; clone_size: .; v_call: TRBV6-6; d_call: TRBD1; cdr3_nt: TGTGCCAGCACCAGAGGACAGGGACGGGATGAAAAACTGTTTTTT; cdr3_aa: CASTRGQGRDEKLFF
j_call: TRBJ2-7; clone_size: .; v_call: TRBV9; d_call: TRBD1; cdr3_nt: TGTGCCAGCAGCGGACCGGACAGGCCCTACGAGCAGTACTTC; cdr3_aa: CASSGPDRPYEQYF
j_call: TRBJ1-2; clone_size: .; v_call: TRBV6-5; d_call: .; cdr3_nt: TGTGCCAGCAGAGGGGGGGGTGACGGCTATGGCTACACCTTC; cdr3_aa: CASRGGGDGYGYTF
j_call: TRBJ1-5; clone_size: .; v_call: TRBV6-1; d_call: TRBD1; cdr3_nt: TGTGCCAGCAGTGGGCGGGACAGGGGATATAGCAATCAGCCCCAGCATTTT; cdr3_aa: CASSGRDRGYSNQPQHF
j_call: TRBJ2-3; clone_size: .; v_call: TRBV14; d_call: .; cdr3_nt: TGTGCCAGCAGCCAAAGGCGCACTGGCGGGGCTAGCACAGATACGCAGTATTTT; cdr3_aa: CASSQRRTGGASTDTQYF
j_call: TRBJ1-2; clone_size: .; v_call: TRBV11-2; d_call: TRBD1; cdr3_nt: TGTGCCAGCAGCTTAGGTGCCGGGACAGAATATGGCTACACCTTC; cdr3_aa: CASSLGAGTEYGYTF
j_call: TRBJ2-7; clone_size: .; v_call: TRBV27; d_call: .; cdr3_nt: TGTGCCAGCAGTTTAGGGCGGGGTCCCAGCGAGCAGTACTTC; cdr3_aa: CASSLGRGPSEQYF
j_call: TRBJ2-7; clone_size: .; v_call: TRBV7-9; d_call: .; cdr3_nt: TGTGCCAGCAGCTTGAGTCAGCGGCTTGACGAGCAGTACTTC; cdr3_aa: CASSLSQRLDEQYF
j_call: TRBJ1-5; clone_size: .; v_call: TRBV7-9; d_call: TRBD1; cdr3_nt: TGTGCCAGCAGCTTGGACAGGGGCAATCAGCCCCAGCATTTT; cdr3_aa: CASSLDRGNQPQHF
j_call: TRBJ2-3; clone_size: once; v_call: TRBV4-2; d_call: TRBD1; cdr3_nt: TGTGCCAGCAGCCCCCGGGACAGGGGTCTTACAGATACGCAGTATTTT; cdr3_aa: CASSPRDRGLTDTQYF
j_call: TRBJ2-2; clone_size: once; v_call: TRBV6-1; d_call: .; cdr3_nt: TGTGCCAGCAGTGAAGGGAGCAGGAACACCGGGGAGCTGTTTTTT; cdr3_aa: CASSEGSRNTGELFF
j_call: TRBJ2-2; clone_size: .; v_call: TRBV27; d_call: .; cdr3_nt: TGTGCCAGCAGTCCCTCTCGGGAAGGGCTGAACACCGGGGAGCTGTTTTTT; cdr3_aa: CASSPSREGLNTGELFF
j_call: TRBJ2-1; clone_size: .; v_call: TRBV29-1; d_call: .; cdr3_nt: TGCAGCGTTTCGACAGCGCGCCACAATGAGCAGTTCTTC; cdr3_aa: CSVSTARHNEQFF
j_call: TRBJ1-1; clone_size: once; v_call: TRBV6-5; d_call: .; cdr3_nt: TGTGCCAGCAGGGACCCGGGACATGGCACTGAAGCTTTCTTT; cdr3_aa: CASRDPGHGTEAFF
j_call: TRBJ1-2; clone_size: once; v_call: TRBV27; d_call: .; cdr3_nt: TGTGCCAGCAGTTTATTTTCAGGGGTGGGGGGCTACACCTTC; cdr3_aa: CASSLFSGVGGYTF
j_call: TRBJ2-5; clone_size: .; v_call: TRBV2; d_call: .; cdr3_nt: TGTGCCAGCAAGGAGGGACAGACCCAGTACTTC; cdr3_aa: CASKEGQTQYF
j_call: TRBJ1-2; clone_size: .; v_call: TRBV5-1; d_call: .; cdr3_nt: TGCGCCAGCAGCTTGGACTTCGACATTAACTACACCTTC; cdr3_aa: CASSLDFDINYTF
j_call: TRBJ1-2; clone_size: .; v_call: TRBV27; d_call: .; cdr3_nt: TGTGCCAGCAGTCCACGGGGAGGGGGTATCTATGGCTACACCTTC; cdr3_aa: CASSPRGGGIYGYTF
j_call: TRBJ1-2; clone_size: few; v_call: TRBV20-1; d_call: .; cdr3_nt: TGCGCGGGGGAGGGTGTGTGGGGCTACACCTTC; cdr3_aa: CAGEGVWGYTF
j_call: TRBJ1-1; clone_size: once; v_call: TRBV4-1; d_call: .; cdr3_nt: TGCGCCAGCAGCCAAGATCCCCAGTACACTGAAGCTTTCTTT; cdr3_aa: CASSQDPQYTEAFF
j_call: TRBJ1-2; clone_size: .; v_call: TRBV19; d_call: TRBD1; cdr3_nt: TGTGCCACGAAAAATGGAAGGCGGACAGGGGGCACTGGCTACACCTTC; cdr3_aa: CATKNGRRTGGTGYTF
j_call: TRBJ2-3; clone_size: .; v_call: TRBV9; d_call: TRBD1; cdr3_nt: TGTGCCAGCAGCGTATTTTCAGGACAGGGGTCCACAGATACGCAGTATTTT; cdr3_aa: CASSVFSGQGSTDTQYF
j_call: TRBJ2-2; clone_size: .; v_call: TRBV7-9; d_call: TRBD1; cdr3_nt: TGTGCCAGCAGCTTTCGCAAGACAGGGTCCGCCGGGGAGCTGTTTTTT; cdr3_aa: CASSFRKTGSAGELFF
j_call: TRBJ1-1; clone_size: .; v_call: TRBV3-1/TRBV3-2; d_call: TRBD1; cdr3_nt: TGTGCCAGCAGCCACATAAGACAGGGTGAAGCTTTCTTT; cdr3_aa: CASSHIRQGEAFF
j_call: TRBJ1-5; clone_size: .; v_call: TRBV19; d_call: .; cdr3_nt: TGTGCCAGCGCCTCGGGCCAGGGGAACACTCAGCCCCAGCATTTT; cdr3_aa: CASASGQGNTQPQHF
j_call: TRBJ1-1; clone_size: .; v_call: TRBV12-3/TRBV12-4; d_call: .; cdr3_nt: TGTGCCAGCAGTTTAACGGGGGCTGAAGCTTTCTTT; cdr3_aa: CASSLTGAEAFF
j_call: TRBJ1-2; clone_size: .; v_call: TRBV6-5; d_call: TRBD1; cdr3_nt: TGTGCCAGCAGGCAGGGACAGGCCGTATATGGCTACACCTTC; cdr3_aa: CASRQGQAVYGYTF
j_call: TRBJ2-1; clone_size: .; v_call: TRBV12-3/TRBV12-4; d_call: TRBD1; cdr3_nt: TGTGCCACCGGCCCTACAGGGGCGGGTGAGCAGTTCTTC; cdr3_aa: CATGPTGAGEQFF
j_call: TRBJ1-1; clone_size: .; v_call: TRBV7-3; d_call: .; cdr3_nt: TGTGCCAGCAGCTGGGGGCGTAACACTGAAGCTTTCTTT; cdr3_aa: CASSWGRNTEAFF